The clone carrying this T cell receptor beta chain has more than one count but fewer than ten. The antigen is not known. CDR3 size: 13 residues. V lost 5 bases, J lost 3 bases, and 14 bases lay in between. Germline CDR1 is GTSNPN and CDR2 is SVGIG (reference sequence). The whole isolated RNA underwent reverse transcription, so sequencing captured expressed TCRB transcripts. Profiling relied on immunoSEQ multiplex PCR, and the TCRdb table lists in-frame clones only, not all of them. This sample has just over 450,000 clones; over 25% occur once, and the top ten carry around 0.065%. Sorted cells reached over 95% purity in every population. This sample is drawn from a study of beta chain features in type 1 diabetes. Whole-study results and caveats: Any HLA type influence on TCRB rearrangement was left unresolved here.

The chain links TRBV30 to TRBJ2-7; perhaps D is TRBD1 or TRBD2 (5 bases each). This TCR was sampled from a man aged 18-30 years in good health. The material sequenced was naive CD4+ T cells from blood. CDR3 coding DNA: TGTGCCTGGGAAAGGGGACCAGGCTACGAGCAGTACTTC. It translates to CAWERGPGYEQYF.